The 8 T cell receptor beta chains below come from one sample, sequenced in a study of shared clonotypes between healthy human individuals. Some clones are missing from TCRdb's copy, which holds only in-frame ones; the method was immunoSEQ multiplex PCR. The sample shows some 2 million clones, 85% to 95% of them seen only once. Material for sequencing was naive CD4+ T cells sorted from blood. Described subset: CD45RA+ positively selected. These receptors came from a man between 18 and 29 years old in good health.

This clone showed up just a few times. V and J are TRBV19 and TRBJ2-1; a possible D gene is TRBD2 (6 bases). Germline CDR1 LNHDA, CDR2 SQIVND (reference sequence). Trimming shortened V by 3 bases and J by 8 bases, and 11 bases separated the two germline ends. The length of the CDR3 is 13 residues. CDR3 bases: TGTGCCAGTAGTATCCTCCGGGGGTATGAGCAGTTCTTC. This encodes CASSILRGYEQFF. The variable domain in full, completed from reference TRBV19 and TRBJ2-1, reads DGGITQSPKYLFRKEGQNVTLSCEQNLNHDAMYWYRQDPGQGLRLIYYSQIVNDFQKGDIAEGYSVSREKKESFPLTVTSAQKNPTAFYLCASSILRGYEQFFGPGTRLTVL.

This rearrangement joins TRBV5-1 to TRBJ2-3; D gene ambiguous. The CDR3 loop spans 13 amino acids. The V and J ends lost 4 bases and 0 bases respectively, with 6 bases between them. Germline loops: CDR1 SGHRS, CDR2 YFSETQ. CDR3 in amino acids: CASSVPSTDTQYF. Written as DNA, the CDR3 is TGCGCCAGCAGCGTCCCTAGCACAGATACGCAGTATTTT.

The CDR3 DNA sequence: TGTGCCAGTAGACGCGACCCCGGAAACACCATATATTTT. Encoded protein: CASRRDPGNTIYF. The rearrangement uses TRBV19 and TRBJ1-3; D is unresolved. CDR3 length equals 13 residues. Germline V gene sequence: CDR1 LNHDA, CDR2 SQIVND (reference sequence). V lost 6 bases to trimming and J lost 4 bases, with 10 bases between them.

Notes on this clone: This sample includes further DNA sequences coding for the same CDR3. The chain uses TRBV27 and TRBJ1-5, with unresolved D. Germline loops: CDR1 MNHEY, CDR2 SMNVEV (reference sequence). The V and J ends lost 4 bases and 4 bases respectively, with 5 bases between them. This CDR3 comprises 12 residues. The CDR3 spells CASSSRNQPQHF. The CDR3 DNA is TGTGCCAGCAGTTCAAGGAATCAGCCCCAGCATTTT.

The CDR3 bases are TGTGCCAGCAGTGATCAACAGGGGTCCTTTGGCTACACCTTC. Residues: CASSDQQGSFGYTF. The chain carries TRBV6-1 and TRBJ1-2; 7 bases map to TRBD1. Germline CDR1 MNHNS, CDR2 SASEGT. The CDR3 has 14 residues. V lost 3 bases to trimming and J lost 7 bases; unmatched junction nucleotides: 8.

This sequence joins TRBV4-2 and TRBJ2-2; 7 nucleotides align to TRBD1. With V trimmed by 0 bases and J by 6 bases, 7 bases remained unmatched. This CDR3 region has 16 residues. Germline V gene sequence: CDR1 LGHNA, CDR2 YNFKEQ. The CDR3: CASSQEGWQGAGELFF. CDR3 sequence (DNA): TGTGCCAGCAGCCAAGAGGGTTGGCAGGGGGCCGGGGAGCTGTTTTTT.

This chain links TRBV7-6 with TRBJ1-1; 9 bases are shared with TRBD1. The germline V gene has CDR1 SGHVS and CDR2 FNYEAQ. The trim removed 2 bases at V and 1 base at J, leaving 14 bases unmatched. This CDR3 comprises 19 residues. For the CDR3, the DNA is TGTGCCAGCAGCTTAATTCCTTCGGGACAGGGTTTTGCGAACACTGAAGCTTTCTTT. It codes for CASSLIPSGQGFANTEAFF.

This clone has only one observation. Other DNA variants within this sample encode the same CDR3. The genes are TRBV29-1 and TRBJ2-1; possible D gene TRBD1, 6 bases. CDR1 is SQVTM, CDR2 ANQGSEA, per germline. V was pared by 3 bases and J by 0 bases, with 12 bases between. This CDR3 has 15 amino acids. CDR3 loop: CSVEDPRGSYNEQFF. DNA of the CDR3: TGCAGCGTTGAGGACCCCAGGGGCTCCTACAATGAGCAGTTCTTC.